This is a list of T cell receptor beta chains from one sample in a study of T cell repertoires in cytomegalovirus infection. TCRdb called the reads again in MiXCR, with one record for every CDR3 protein. The data hold approximately 700,000 distinct CDR3 sequences, with less than 40% observed a single time. The sample consisted of PBMCs. These TCRs come from a human donor in good health (CMV status not recorded). Some clones in this sample may be carry-over from other donors' samples. Both conserved end residues are part of each CDR3. A D gene is named only where the DNA matches it firmly. Some rows mark clone size as missing; the rest say once, few, many or name a class of expanded clone.

d_gene	abundance	v_gene	j_gene	CDR3aa	CDR3nt
TRBD2	.	TRBV7-9	TRBJ2-3	CASSLRASGIPRRDQDTQYF	TGTGCCAGCAGCTTACGGGCTAGCGGTATTCCACGACGAGATCAGGATACGCAGTATTTT
.	.	TRBV9	TRBJ1-1	CASSPDHRVHSTEAFF	TGTGCCAGCAGCCCAGACCACAGGGTTCATAGCACTGAAGCTTTCTTT
.	.	TRBV19	TRBJ1-2	CAISTQGQPANYGYTF	TGTGCCATTAGTACTCAAGGACAGCCAGCTAACTATGGCTACACCTTC
.	few	TRBV12-3/TRBV12-4	TRBJ2-5	CASSKGERLVETQYF	TGTGCCAGCAGTAAAGGGGAGAGGCTAGTAGAGACCCAGTACTTC
.	.	TRBV11-3	TRBJ2-5	CASSRDPQGHQETQYF	TGTGCCAGCAGCCGCGACCCTCAGGGTCACCAAGAGACCCAGTACTTC
.	.	TRBV18	TRBJ1-5	CASSHGQPGTRPQHF	TGTGCCAGCTCGCACGGACAGCCAGGCACGAGGCCCCAGCATTTT
.	few	TRBV6-2/TRBV6-3	TRBJ1-2	CASNLRLGNGGYTF	TGTGCCAGCAATTTACGGCTGGGCAACGGTGGCTACACCTTC
TRBD1	few	TRBV10-3	TRBJ1-2	CAISDPTTGRGGYTF	TGTGCCATCAGTGATCCAACGACAGGGCGAGGTGGCTACACCTTC
.	many	TRBV28	TRBJ1-5	CASSLQGPSNQPQHF	TGTGCCAGCAGTTTACAGGGACCCTCGAATCAGCCCCAGCATTTT
TRBD1	.	TRBV27	TRBJ2-1	CASSPPGQFRNNEQFF	TGTGCCAGCAGTCCGCCGGGACAGTTCCGAAACAATGAGCAGTTCTTC
.	many	TRBV7-8	TRBJ2-5	CASSSTRQRGAQYF	TGTGCCAGCAGCTCGACCCGACAGAGAGGTGCCCAGTACTTC
.	.	TRBV6-1	TRBJ1-2	CASSEYVGRPLDGYTF	TGTGCCAGCAGTGAATATGTCGGCCGGCCCCTGGATGGCTACACCTTC
TRBD2	.	TRBV27	TRBJ2-2	CASSPMRLAGLDTGELFF	TGTGCCAGCAGTCCCATGAGACTAGCGGGTTTGGACACCGGGGAGCTGTTTTTT
TRBD1	.	TRBV15	TRBJ1-6	CATSGTGGLSSPLHF	TGTGCCACCAGCGGGACAGGGGGTCTCAGTTCACCCCTCCACTTT
.	.	TRBV20-1	TRBJ2-1	CSLSGGYSNEQFF	TGCAGTCTTTCCGGGGGCTACTCCAATGAGCAGTTCTTC
TRBD2	few	TRBV14	TRBJ2-7	CASSQEEVRREGPEQYF	TGTGCCAGCAGCCAAGAGGAAGTAAGGCGGGAGGGCCCCGAGCAGTACTTC
.	.	TRBV18	TRBJ2-6	CASSPLTGSGANVLTF	TGTGCCAGCTCACCCTTAACAGGGTCTGGGGCCAACGTCCTGACTTTC
.	.	TRBV28	TRBJ1-2	CASSYPSNSDPAGYTF	TGTGCCAGCAGTTATCCATCCAACAGTGATCCTGCTGGCTACACCTTC
TRBD1	.	TRBV30	TRBJ2-2	CAWRLRQGLLDTGELFF	TGTGCCTGGAGACTCCGACAGGGTCTTTTGGACACCGGGGAGCTGTTTTTT
.	.	TRBV27	TRBJ1-1	CASSLFMGDTEAFF	TGTGCCAGCAGTTTATTTATGGGAGACACTGAAGCTTTCTTT
.	few	TRBV12-3/TRBV12-4	TRBJ2-1	CASRGLRGEQFF	TGTGCCAGCAGGGGACTGCGGGGTGAGCAGTTCTTC
.	few	TRBV7-9	TRBJ2-6	CASNDRSGVGANVLTF	TGTGCCAGCAACGACAGGTCAGGGGTTGGGGCCAACGTCCTGACTTTC
TRBD2	few	TRBV28	TRBJ2-2	CASSLRGRAGELFF	TGTGCCAGCAGTTTACGAGGGAGGGCCGGGGAGCTGTTTTTT
.	.	TRBV6-1	TRBJ1-3	CASLSSGNTIYF	TGTGCCAGCCTATCCTCTGGAAACACCATATATTTT
TRBD1	many	TRBV7-8	TRBJ1-1	CASRVTGEGTEAFF	TGTGCCAGCAGGGTAACAGGGGAGGGCACTGAAGCTTTCTTT
.	many	TRBV7-2	TRBJ2-5	CASSSERRETQYF	TGTGCCAGCAGCTCGGAGCGGAGAGAGACCCAGTACTTC
.	.	TRBV7-2	TRBJ2-1	CASSFGHSGSYNEQFF	TGTGCCAGCAGCTTTGGTCATAGCGGCTCCTACAATGAGCAGTTCTTC
.	.	TRBV3-1	TRBJ2-7	CASSWGSVLRDDQYF	TGTGCCAGCAGCTGGGGGTCGGTGCTGAGGGACGATCAGTACTTC
TRBD1	.	TRBV5-6	TRBJ2-7	CASSFEADRGDEQYF	TGTGCCAGCAGCTTTGAGGCGGACAGGGGGGACGAGCAGTACTTC
.	.	TRBV5-1	TRBJ2-7	CASSFLGDSYEQYF	TGCGCCAGCAGCTTTTTGGGGGACTCCTACGAGCAGTACTTC
.	few	TRBV12-3/TRBV12-4	TRBJ1-2	CASRGLPMIHSGYTF	TGTGCCAGCAGGGGCCTACCCATGATCCACAGCGGCTACACCTTC
TRBD2	.	TRBV7-3	TRBJ2-1	CASSSYGTSGGPKIYNEQFF	TGTGCCAGCAGCTCGTACGGGACTAGCGGGGGGCCTAAAATCTACAATGAGCAGTTCTTC
.	.	TRBV7-2	TRBJ2-5	CASSTTGRWGVQETQYF	TGTGCCAGCAGTACAACGGGGCGGTGGGGGGTACAAGAGACCCAGTACTTC
TRBD1	few	TRBV5-1	TRBJ2-5	CASSLTGAETQYF	TGCGCCAGCAGCTTGACAGGGGCAGAGACCCAGTACTTC
.	few	TRBV7-6	TRBJ1-2	CASSGGTDTNYGYTF	TGTGCCAGCAGCGGCGGGACGGATACTAACTATGGCTACACCTTC
.	few	TRBV20-1	TRBJ2-2	CSAPPGTGELFF	TGCAGTGCTCCCCCCGGCACCGGGGAGCTGTTTTTT
TRBD1	.	TRBV23-1	TRBJ1-2	CASSPGDRGTYGYTF	TGCGCCAGCAGTCCCGGGGACAGGGGTACCTATGGCTACACCTTC
.	.	TRBV20-1	TRBJ1-1	CSARAPGSGYTEAFF	TGCAGTGCTAGGGCCCCAGGGAGTGGGTACACTGAAGCTTTCTTT
.	.	TRBV12-3/TRBV12-4	TRBJ2-5	CASSLVGEGETQYF	TGTGCCAGCAGTTTAGTAGGGGAAGGGGAGACCCAGTACTTC
.	once	TRBV27	TRBJ1-1	CASSPSSGEVNTEAFF	TGTGCCAGCAGTCCCTCCTCAGGGGAAGTGAACACTGAAGCTTTCTTT
TRBD1	.	TRBV6-1	TRBJ1-1	CASTGGGSESTEAFF	TGTGCCAGCACAGGGGGGGGGTCGGAGAGCACTGAAGCTTTCTTT
.	many	TRBV7-2	TRBJ1-2	CASSLDERGGYTF	TGTGCCAGCAGCTTAGATGAGCGGGGGGGCTACACCTTC
TRBD2	once	TRBV10-3	TRBJ2-5	CAIRLAGQETQYF	TGTGCCATCCGCCTAGCGGGACAAGAGACCCAGTACTTC
TRBD2	few	TRBV2	TRBJ2-1	CASRATSGTYNEQFF	TGTGCCAGCAGGGCCACTAGCGGGACGTACAATGAGCAGTTCTTC
.	.	TRBV5-6	TRBJ1-1	CASSLGQIAFF	TGTGCCAGCAGCTTGGGGCAGATAGCTTTCTTT